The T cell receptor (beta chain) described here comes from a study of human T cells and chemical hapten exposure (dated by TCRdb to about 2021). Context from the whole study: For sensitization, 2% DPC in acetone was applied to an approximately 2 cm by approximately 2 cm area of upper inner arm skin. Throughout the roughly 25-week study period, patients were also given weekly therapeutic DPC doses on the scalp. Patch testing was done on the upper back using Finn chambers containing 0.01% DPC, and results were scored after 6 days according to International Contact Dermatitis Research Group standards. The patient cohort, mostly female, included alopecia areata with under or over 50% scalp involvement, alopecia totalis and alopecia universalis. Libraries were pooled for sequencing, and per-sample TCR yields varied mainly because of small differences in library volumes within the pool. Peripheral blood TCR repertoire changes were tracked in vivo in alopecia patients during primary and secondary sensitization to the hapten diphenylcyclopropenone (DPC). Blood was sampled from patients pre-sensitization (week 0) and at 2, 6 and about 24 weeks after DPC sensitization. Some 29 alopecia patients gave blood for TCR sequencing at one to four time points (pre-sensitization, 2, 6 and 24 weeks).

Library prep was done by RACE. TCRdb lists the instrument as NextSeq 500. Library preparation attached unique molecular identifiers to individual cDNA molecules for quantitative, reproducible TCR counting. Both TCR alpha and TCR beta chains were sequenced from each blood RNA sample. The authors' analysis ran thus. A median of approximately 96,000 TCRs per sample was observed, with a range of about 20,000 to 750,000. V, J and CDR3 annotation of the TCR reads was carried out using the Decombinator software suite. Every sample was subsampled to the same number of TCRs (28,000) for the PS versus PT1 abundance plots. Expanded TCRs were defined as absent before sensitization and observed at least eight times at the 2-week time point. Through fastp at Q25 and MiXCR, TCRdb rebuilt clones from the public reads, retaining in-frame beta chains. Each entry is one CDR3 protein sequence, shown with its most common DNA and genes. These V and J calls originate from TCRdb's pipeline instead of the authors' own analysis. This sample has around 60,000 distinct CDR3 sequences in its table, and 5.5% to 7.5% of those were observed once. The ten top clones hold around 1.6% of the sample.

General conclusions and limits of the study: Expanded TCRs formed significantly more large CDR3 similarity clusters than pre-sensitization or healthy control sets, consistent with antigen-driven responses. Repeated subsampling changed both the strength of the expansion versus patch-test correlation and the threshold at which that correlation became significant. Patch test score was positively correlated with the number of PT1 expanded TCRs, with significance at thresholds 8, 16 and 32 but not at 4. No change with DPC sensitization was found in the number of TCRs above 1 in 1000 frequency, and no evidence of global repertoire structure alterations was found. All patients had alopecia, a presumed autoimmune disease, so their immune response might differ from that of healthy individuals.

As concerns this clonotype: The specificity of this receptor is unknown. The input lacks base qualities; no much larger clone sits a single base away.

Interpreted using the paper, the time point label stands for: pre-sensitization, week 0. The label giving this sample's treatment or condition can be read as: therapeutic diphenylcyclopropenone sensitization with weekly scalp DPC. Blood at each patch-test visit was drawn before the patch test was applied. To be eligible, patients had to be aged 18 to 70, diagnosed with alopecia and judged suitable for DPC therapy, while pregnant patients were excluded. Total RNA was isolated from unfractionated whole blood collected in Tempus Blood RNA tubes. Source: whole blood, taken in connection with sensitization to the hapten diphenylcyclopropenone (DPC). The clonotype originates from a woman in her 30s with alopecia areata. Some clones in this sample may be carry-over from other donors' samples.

The CDR3 in this case is CSAMIMDRNPYGYTF. The DNA sequence is as follows: TGCAGCGCTATGATTATGGACAGGAACCCCTATGGCTACACCTTC. The chain joins TRBV29-1 to TRBJ1-2; TRBD1 fits 7 bases in the junction. The CDR3 covers 15 residues, taking in both the cysteine and the phenylalanine. Only the CDR3 region is kept as DNA, spanning 45 bases read in frame from base 1. CDR1 and CDR2 (SQVTM, ANQGSEA) derive from the germline V gene. V trim: 7 bases; J trim: 4 bases; unmatched bases: 15.